This T cell receptor beta chain was sequenced in a study of CD8 T cells in ankylosing spondylitis. General study points: The study identified a TCR beta motif of roughly eight highly homologous variants that appeared characteristic of ankylosing spondylitis blood. Disease-linked clones bore a CD8+ phenotype, appearing relatively rarely in peripheral blood. In ankylosing spondylitis patients, matched synovial fluid reportedly showed significant enrichment of disease-linked clones.

This clonotype was recorded a few times. Its antigen is currently unknown. One entry per CDR3 protein results from TCRdb running MiXCR on the 5' RACE reads. The table shows approximately 350,000 distinct CDR3 sequences, with roughly 15% occurring only once. Trimming stripped 0 bases from V and 0 bases from J, with 8 bases between. Germline lookup yields CDR1 LGHNA and CDR2 YNFKEQ. The CDR3 covers 15 residues. The TCR was taken from a male donor with ankylosing spondylitis or in good health (not recorded which). The rearrangement links TRBV4-2 to TRBJ2-5, with a possible D match to TRBD2 (6 bases). Input material: blood, either unsorted or a sorted T cell fraction (not recorded which). CDR3: CASSQDWDYQETQYF. In nucleotides, the CDR3 is TGTGCCAGCAGCCAAGATTGGGACTACCAAGAGACCCAGTACTTC.